This TCR beta chain emerged from a study of blood T cells in healthy people across ages (dated by TCRdb to 2014 to 2015). For the wider study: In model experiments, template switching captured about one uniquely barcoded TCR beta cDNA molecule for every two T cells. Using deep sequencing normalized with unique cDNA molecular identifiers, the study measured how TCR beta repertoire diversity changes with age. The donors were split into four age groups: young (average roughly 15 years), middle-aged (over 35), aged (around 67) and long-lived (approximately 89). To avoid experimental bias, donors of different ages were spread randomly across the sequencing lanes. The study analyzed two additional independent replicas of 1 million unique cDNA reads from the same blood draw for two donors, one aged 18 to 30 and one aged 80 or older. What the research found in general, with its limitations: Compared with the aged group, the long-lived group had more naive CD4+ T cells, fewer expanded clones and increased TCR diversity, a pattern suggesting age selection. Observed TCR beta diversity correlated strongly with the percentage of naive T cells measured by flow cytometry. Because donor CMV infection status was unknown, age-related changes in expanded clonotypes were potentially confounded. Total diversity estimates from one million sequenced T cells were considered lower bounds and underestimates. Observed TCR beta diversity per million T cells fell roughly linearly with age, and a significant reduction was already apparent by age around 44. Bulk unsorted PBMC profiling prevented conclusive comparison of naive and antigen-experienced compartments.

V drops 6 bases and J drops 7 bases, leaving 15 bases in between. From cysteine to phenylalanine, the CDR3 is 13 amino acids long. Just CDR3 DNA is preserved here, 39 bases in frame from base 1. In the germline V gene, CDR1 corresponds to MNHEY and CDR2 to SVGAGI. The method behind the library was 5' RACE. Sequencing used an Illumina HiSeq 2500. A second PCR of about 6 to 12 cycles was run with a J-beta primer mix and a sample-barcoded 5' primer. A unique molecular identifier was introduced onto each TCR beta cDNA molecule by a template-switch 5' adaptor carrying 12 random nucleotides. At least 2.5 million CDR3-containing paired-end reads were obtained from each sample. First-strand cDNA was synthesized from all RNA with the Mint cDNA synthesis kit, primed by a TRBC-specific oligonucleotide. Following uracil-DNA glycosylase treatment, all cDNA underwent a first 18-cycle PCR with the universal primers M1SS and BC2_uni_R. The authors processed their data as follows. Each sample was normalized by randomly selecting 1 million high-quality reads, each carrying a distinct molecular identifier. Reads sharing molecular identifiers were discarded rather than binned into consensus sequences. MiTCR, set to a Q25 quality threshold and the strictest error-elimination algorithm, was used for CDR3 identification, clonotype clustering and error correction. A nonparametric unseen species model with Euler transformation was used to estimate lower-bound total TCR beta diversity. The raw public reads went through TCRdb reprocessing: fastp at Q25, MiXCR clone calling, in-frame beta chains kept. Each CDR3 protein appears once, grouped with its most common genes and DNA. The V and J calls reflect TCRdb's pipeline rather than the authors' work. The sample has about 1.1 million distinct CDR3 sequences on record, under 40% of them singletons. Roughly 13% of the sample belongs to the ten largest clones.

A remark on this clonotype: The antigen it recognizes is unknown. Within one base of it there is no much larger clone, and no base qualities were kept.

The donors were some 36 Caucasian individuals from Russia, aged 6 to 90 years, who were systemically healthy. Each donor gave approximately 9.3 milliliters of peripheral blood, collected into EDTA-treated Vacutainer tubes. Ficoll-Paque density-gradient centrifugation was used to isolate PBMCs, with at least 6 million per sample. Total RNA was extracted from PBMCs with Trizol reagent, with at least 5.5 micrograms obtained per sample. Naive CD45RAhigh/CD27high T cell percentages were measured by flow cytometry on a PBMC aliquot from every donor. This clonotype was sampled from a man aged 18 to 29 in good health. The source material was blood. This chain joins TRBV6-5 to TRBJ1-1; TRBD1 is a possible D gene, resting on 5 matching bases. Here is the DNA: TGTGCCAGCAGCCCTAGGCAGGGACTTGAAGCTTTCTTT. It encodes CASSPRQGLEAFF.